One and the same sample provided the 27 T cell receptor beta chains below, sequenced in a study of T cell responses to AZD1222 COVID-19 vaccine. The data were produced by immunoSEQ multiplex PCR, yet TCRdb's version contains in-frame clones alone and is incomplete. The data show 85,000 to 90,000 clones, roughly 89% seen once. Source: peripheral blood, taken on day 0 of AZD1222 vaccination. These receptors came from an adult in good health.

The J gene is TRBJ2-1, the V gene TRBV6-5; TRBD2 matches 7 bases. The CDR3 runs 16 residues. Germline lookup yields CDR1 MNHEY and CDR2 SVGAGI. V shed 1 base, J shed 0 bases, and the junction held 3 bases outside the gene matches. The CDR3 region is CASSYLGGTSYNEQFF. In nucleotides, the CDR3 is TGTGCCAGCAGTTACTTGGGGGGGACCTCCTACAATGAGCAGTTCTTC.

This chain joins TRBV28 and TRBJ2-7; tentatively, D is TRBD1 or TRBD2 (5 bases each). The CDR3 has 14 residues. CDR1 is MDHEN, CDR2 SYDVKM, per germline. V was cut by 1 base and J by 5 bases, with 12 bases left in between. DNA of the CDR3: TGTGCCAGCAGTTTATTAGCAGGGAGAAACGAGCAGTACTTC. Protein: CASSLLAGRNEQYF.

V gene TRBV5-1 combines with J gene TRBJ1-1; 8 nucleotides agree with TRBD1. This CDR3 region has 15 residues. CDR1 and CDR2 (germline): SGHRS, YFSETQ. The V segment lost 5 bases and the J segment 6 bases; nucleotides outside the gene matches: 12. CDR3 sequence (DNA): TGCGCCAGCAGTCCGCTGACAGGGGAAAAACCTGAAGCTTTCTTT. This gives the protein CASSPLTGEKPEAFF.

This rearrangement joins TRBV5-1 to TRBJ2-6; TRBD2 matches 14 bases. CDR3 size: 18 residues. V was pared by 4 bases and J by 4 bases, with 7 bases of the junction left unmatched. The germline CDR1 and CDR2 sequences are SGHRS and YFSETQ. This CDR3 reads CASSIGTSGSLGANVLTF. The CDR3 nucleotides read TGCGCCAGCAGCATTGGGACTAGCGGGAGTCTGGGGGCCAACGTCCTGACTTTC.

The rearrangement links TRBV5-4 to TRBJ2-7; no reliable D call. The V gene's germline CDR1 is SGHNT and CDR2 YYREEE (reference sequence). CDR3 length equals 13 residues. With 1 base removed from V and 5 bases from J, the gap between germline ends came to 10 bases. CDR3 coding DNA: TGTGCCAGCAGCTTGTGGGATTCCCACGAGCAGTACTTC. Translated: CASSLWDSHEQYF.

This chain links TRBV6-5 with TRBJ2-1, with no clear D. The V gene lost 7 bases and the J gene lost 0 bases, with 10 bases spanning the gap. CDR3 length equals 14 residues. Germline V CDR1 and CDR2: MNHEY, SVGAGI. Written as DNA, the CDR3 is TGTGCCAGCACCCCCCTAAGCTCCTACAATGAGCAGTTCTTC. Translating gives CASTPLSSYNEQFF.

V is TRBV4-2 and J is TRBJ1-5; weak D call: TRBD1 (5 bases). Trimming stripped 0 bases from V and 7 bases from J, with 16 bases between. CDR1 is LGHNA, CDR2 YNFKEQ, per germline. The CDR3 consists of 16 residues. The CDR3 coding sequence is TGTGCCAGCAGCCAAGATGGGGCGGGCAGTTGGCAGCCCCAGCATTTT. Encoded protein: CASSQDGAGSWQPQHF.

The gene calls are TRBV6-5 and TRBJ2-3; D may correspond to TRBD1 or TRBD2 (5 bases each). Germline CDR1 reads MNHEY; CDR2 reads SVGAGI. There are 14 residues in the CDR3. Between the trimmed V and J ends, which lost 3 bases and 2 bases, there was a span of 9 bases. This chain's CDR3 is CASSYGGPTDTQYF. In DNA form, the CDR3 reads TGTGCCAGCAGTTATGGGGGACCCACAGATACGCAGTATTTT.

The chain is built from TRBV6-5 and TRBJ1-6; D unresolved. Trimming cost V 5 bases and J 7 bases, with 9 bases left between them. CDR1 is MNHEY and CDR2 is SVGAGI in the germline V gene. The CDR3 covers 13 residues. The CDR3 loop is CASSIDTNSPLHF. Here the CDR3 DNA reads TGTGCCAGCAGTATTGACACCAATTCACCCCTCCACTTT.

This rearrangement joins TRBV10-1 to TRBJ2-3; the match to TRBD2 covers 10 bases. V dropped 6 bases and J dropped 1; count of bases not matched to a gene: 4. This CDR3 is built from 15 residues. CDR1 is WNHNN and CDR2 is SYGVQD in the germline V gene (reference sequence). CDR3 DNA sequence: TGCGCCAGCAGCGCCGGGACTAGCGGCACAGATACGCAGTATTTT. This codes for CASSAGTSGTDTQYF.

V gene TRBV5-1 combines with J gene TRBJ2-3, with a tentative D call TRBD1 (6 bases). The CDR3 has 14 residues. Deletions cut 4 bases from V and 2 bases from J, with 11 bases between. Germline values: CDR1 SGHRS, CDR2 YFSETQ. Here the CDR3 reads CASSQDRTTDTQYF. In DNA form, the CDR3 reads TGCGCCAGCAGCCAAGACAGGACCACAGATACGCAGTATTTT.

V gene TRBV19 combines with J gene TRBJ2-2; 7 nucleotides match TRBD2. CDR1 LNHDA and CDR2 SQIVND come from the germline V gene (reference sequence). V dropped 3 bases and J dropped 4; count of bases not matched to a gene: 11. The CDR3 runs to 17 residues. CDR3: CASSIGRLAGSTGELFF. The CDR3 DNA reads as TGTGCCAGTAGTATCGGGAGGTTGGCGGGGAGCACCGGGGAGCTGTTTTTT.

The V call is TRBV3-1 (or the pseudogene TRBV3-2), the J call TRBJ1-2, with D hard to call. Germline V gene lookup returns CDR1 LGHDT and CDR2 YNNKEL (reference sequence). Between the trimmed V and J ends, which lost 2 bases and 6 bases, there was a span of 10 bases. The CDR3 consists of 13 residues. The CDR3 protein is CASSQSTGNGYTF. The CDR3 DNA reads TGTGCCAGCAGCCAAAGTACTGGAAATGGCTACACCTTC.

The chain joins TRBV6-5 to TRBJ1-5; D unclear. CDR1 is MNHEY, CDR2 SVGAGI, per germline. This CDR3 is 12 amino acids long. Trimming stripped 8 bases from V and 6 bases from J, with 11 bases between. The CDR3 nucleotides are TGTGCCAGCGGGGTCCCCGGTCAGCCCCAGCATTTT. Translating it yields CASGVPGQPQHF.

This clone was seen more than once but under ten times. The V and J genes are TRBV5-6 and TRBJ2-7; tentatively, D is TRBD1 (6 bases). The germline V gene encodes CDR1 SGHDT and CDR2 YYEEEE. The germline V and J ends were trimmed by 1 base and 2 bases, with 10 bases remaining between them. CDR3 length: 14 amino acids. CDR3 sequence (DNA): TGTGCCAGCAGCTTGTTTGGGGGCGCCTACGAGCAGTACTTC. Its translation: CASSLFGGAYEQYF. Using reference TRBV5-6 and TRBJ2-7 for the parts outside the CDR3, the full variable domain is DAGVTQSPTHLIKTRGQQVTLRCSPKSGHDTVSWYQQALGQGPQFIFQYYEEEERQRGNFPDRFSGHQFPNYSSELNVNALLLGDSALYLCASSLFGGAYEQYFGPGTRLTVT.

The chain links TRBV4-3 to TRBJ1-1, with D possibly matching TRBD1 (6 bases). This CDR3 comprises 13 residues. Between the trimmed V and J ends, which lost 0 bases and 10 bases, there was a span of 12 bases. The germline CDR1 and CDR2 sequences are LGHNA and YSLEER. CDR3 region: CASSQDIGQRAFF. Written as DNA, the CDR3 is TGCGCCAGCAGCCAAGATATCGGACAGCGAGCTTTCTTT.

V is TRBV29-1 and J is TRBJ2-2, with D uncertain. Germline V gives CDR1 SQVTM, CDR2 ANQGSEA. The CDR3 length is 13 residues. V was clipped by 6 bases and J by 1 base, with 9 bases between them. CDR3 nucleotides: TGCAGCGTCGCAAGGGAGAACACCGGGGAGCTGTTTTTT. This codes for CSVARENTGELFF.

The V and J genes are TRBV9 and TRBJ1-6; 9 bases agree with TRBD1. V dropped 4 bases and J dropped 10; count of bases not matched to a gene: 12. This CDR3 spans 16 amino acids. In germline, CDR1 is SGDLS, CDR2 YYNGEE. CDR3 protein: CASSPLVTGGGSPLHF. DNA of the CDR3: TGTGCCAGCAGCCCCCTAGTGACAGGGGGAGGATCACCCCTCCACTTT.

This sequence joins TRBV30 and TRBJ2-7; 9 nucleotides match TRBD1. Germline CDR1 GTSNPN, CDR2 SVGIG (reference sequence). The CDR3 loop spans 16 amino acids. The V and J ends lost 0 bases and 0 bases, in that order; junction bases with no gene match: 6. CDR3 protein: CAWSVPGQGSSYEQYF. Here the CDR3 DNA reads TGTGCCTGGAGTGTTCCGGGACAGGGTAGCTCCTACGAGCAGTACTTC.

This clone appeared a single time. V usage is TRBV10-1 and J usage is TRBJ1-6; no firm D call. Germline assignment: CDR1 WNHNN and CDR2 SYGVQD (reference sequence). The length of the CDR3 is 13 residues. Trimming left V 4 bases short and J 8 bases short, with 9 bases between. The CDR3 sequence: CASSAVNDSPLHF. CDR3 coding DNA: TGCGCCAGCAGTGCTGTCAACGATTCACCCCTCCACTTT.

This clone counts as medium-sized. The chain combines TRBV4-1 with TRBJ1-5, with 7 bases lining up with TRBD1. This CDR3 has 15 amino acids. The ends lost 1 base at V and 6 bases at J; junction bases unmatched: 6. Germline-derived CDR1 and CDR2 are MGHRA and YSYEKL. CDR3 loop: CASSQGQGLRQPQHF. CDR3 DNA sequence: TGCGCCAGCAGCCAAGGACAGGGTCTTCGTCAGCCCCAGCATTTT.

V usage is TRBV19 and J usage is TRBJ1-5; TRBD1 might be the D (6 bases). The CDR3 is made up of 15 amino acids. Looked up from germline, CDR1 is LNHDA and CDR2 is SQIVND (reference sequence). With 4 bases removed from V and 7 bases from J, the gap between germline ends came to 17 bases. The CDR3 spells CASSTQNRVEQPQHF. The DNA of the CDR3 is TGTGCCAGTAGTACCCAAAACAGGGTTGAACAGCCCCAGCATTTT.

The CDR3 loop reads CASREDNYNEQFF. CDR3 nucleotides: TGTGCCAGCAGGGAGGACAACTACAATGAGCAGTTCTTC. The chain uses TRBV2 and TRBJ2-1; D possibly uses TRBD1 or TRBD2 (5 bases each). The CDR3 contains 13 residues. Germline V CDR1 and CDR2: SNHLY, FYNNEI. V shed 6 bases and J shed 3 bases, with 9 bases lying between them.

CDR3 loop: CASRPAGTSHNEQFF. The CDR3 DNA reads TGTGCCAGCAGGCCAGCAGGGACTAGCCATAATGAGCAGTTCTTC. The V call is TRBV11-2, the J call TRBJ2-1, with TRBD2 matching over 9 bases. The CDR3 has 15 amino acids. V shed 6 bases and J 7 bases; nucleotides not matched to a gene: 10. The V gene's germline CDR1 is SGHAT and CDR2 FQNNGV.

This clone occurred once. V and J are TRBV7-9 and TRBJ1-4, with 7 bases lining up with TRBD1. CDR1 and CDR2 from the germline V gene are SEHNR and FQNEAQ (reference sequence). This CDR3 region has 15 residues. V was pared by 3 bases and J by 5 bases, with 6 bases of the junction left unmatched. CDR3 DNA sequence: TGTGCCAGCAGCTTGGGGGGACAGCAGAATGAAAAACTGTTTTTT. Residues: CASSLGGQQNEKLFF.

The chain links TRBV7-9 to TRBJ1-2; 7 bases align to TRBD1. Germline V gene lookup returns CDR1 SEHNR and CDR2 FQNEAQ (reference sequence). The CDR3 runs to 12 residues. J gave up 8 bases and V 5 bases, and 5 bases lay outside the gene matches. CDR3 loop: CASSPTRGGYTF. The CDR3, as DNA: TGTGCCAGCAGCCCCACCAGGGGGGGCTACACCTTC.

Here the CDR3 reads CASTTGRETQYF. Written as DNA, the CDR3 is TGTGCCAGCACTACCGGGAGAGAGACCCAGTACTTC. V usage is TRBV7-9 and J usage is TRBJ2-5, with TRBD2 as a possible D gene (6 bases). Germline-derived CDR1 and CDR2 are SEHNR and FQNEAQ (reference sequence). Trimming stripped 7 bases from V and 4 bases from J, with 10 bases between. This CDR3 is 12 amino acids long.